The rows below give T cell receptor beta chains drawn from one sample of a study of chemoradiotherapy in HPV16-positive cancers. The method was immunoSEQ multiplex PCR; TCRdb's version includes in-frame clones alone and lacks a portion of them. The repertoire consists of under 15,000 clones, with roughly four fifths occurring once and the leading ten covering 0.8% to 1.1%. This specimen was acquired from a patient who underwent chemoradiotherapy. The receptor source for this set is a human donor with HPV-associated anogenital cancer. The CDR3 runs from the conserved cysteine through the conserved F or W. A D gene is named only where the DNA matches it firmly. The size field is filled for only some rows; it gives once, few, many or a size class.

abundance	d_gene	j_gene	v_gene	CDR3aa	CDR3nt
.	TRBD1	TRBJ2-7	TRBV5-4	CASSSDGQGDWEQYF	TGTGCCAGCAGCTCGGATGGACAGGGGGACTGGGAGCAGTACTTC
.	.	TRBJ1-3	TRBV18	CASSPQGSGNTIYF	TGTGCCAGCTCACCACAAGGCTCTGGAAACACCATATATTTT
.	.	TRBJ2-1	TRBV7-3	CASSDSASGSSYNEQFF	TGTGCCAGCAGCGACTCGGCGAGCGGTAGCTCCTACAATGAGCAGTTCTTC
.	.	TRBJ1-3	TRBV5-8	CASSLGLGNTIYF	TGTGCCAGCAGCTTGGGCCTCGGAAACACCATATATTTT
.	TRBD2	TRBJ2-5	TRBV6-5	CASSPHGGTRGTQYF	TGTGCCAGCAGTCCCCACGGGGGGACTCGGGGGACCCAGTACTTC
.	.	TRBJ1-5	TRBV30	CAWSNGGGGSQHF	TGTGCCTGGAGTAACGGCGGTGGTGGGTCCCAGCATTTT
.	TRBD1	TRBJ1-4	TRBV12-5	CASGFAPPGQGGKLFF	TGTGCTAGTGGTTTTGCCCCCCCGGGACAGGGGGGAAAACTGTTTTTT
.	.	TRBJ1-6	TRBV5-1	CASSLGNSPLHF	TGCGCCAGCAGCCTTGGTAATTCACCCCTCCACTTT
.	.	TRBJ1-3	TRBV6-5	CASSTGVHGNTIYF	TGTGCCAGCAGTACAGGAGTACATGGAAACACCATATATTTT
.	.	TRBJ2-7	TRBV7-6	CASSLASYYEQYF	TGTGCCAGCAGCTTAGCCAGTTACTACGAGCAGTACTTC
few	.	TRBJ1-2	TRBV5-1	CASSARTDFYGYTF	TGCGCCAGCAGCGCACGGACAGACTTCTATGGCTACACCTTC
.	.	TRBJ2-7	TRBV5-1	CASSLDGVPTYEQYF	TGCGCCAGCAGCTTGGACGGGGTACCAACCTACGAGCAGTACTTC
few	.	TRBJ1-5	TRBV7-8	CASSQGLGRGQPQHF	TGTGCCAGCAGCCAGGGGTTGGGCAGGGGTCAGCCCCAGCATTTT
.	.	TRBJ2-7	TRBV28	CASSLFGGFEQYF	TGTGCCAGCAGTTTATTCGGAGGGTTCGAGCAGTACTTC
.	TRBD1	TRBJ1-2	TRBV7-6	CASSQTGGYGDGYTF	TGTGCCAGCAGTCAGACAGGGGGCTATGGAGATGGCTACACCTTC
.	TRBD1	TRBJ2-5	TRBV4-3	CASSPTGGQETQYF	TGCGCCAGCAGCCCGACAGGGGGGCAGGAGACCCAGTACTTC
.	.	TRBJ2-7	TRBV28	CASTLGGREQYF	TGTGCCAGCACCCTGGGGGGGCGTGAGCAGTACTTC
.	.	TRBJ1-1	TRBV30	CAWNGGMITEAFF	TGTGCCTGGAATGGGGGGATGATCACTGAAGCTTTCTTT
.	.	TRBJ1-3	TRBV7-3	CASSFSQGNTIYF	TGTGCCAGCAGCTTTTCCCAGGGAAACACCATATATTTT
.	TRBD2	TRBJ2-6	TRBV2	CASSKLAGRSGANVLTF	TGTGCCAGCAGTAAGTTAGCGGGTCGCTCTGGGGCCAACGTCCTGACTTTC
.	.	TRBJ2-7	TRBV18	CASSPWDLDHEQYF	TGTGCCAGCTCACCCTGGGACCTGGATCACGAGCAGTACTTC
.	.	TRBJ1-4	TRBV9	CASSAPNGLNEKLFF	TGTGCCAGCAGCGCCCCTAACGGCCTTAATGAAAAACTGTTTTTT
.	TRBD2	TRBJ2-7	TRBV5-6	CASSLFVSGASYEQYF	TGTGCCAGCAGCTTGTTTGTTAGCGGGGCCTCCTACGAGCAGTACTTC
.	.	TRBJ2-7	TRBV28	CASTSGTGSYEQYF	TGTGCCAGCACTTCTGGGACGGGTTCCTACGAGCAGTACTTC
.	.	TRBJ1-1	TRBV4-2	CASSQARIFITEAFF	TGTGCCAGCAGCCAAGCAAGGATTTTTATTACTGAAGCTTTCTTT
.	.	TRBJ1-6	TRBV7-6	CASSLGDYWSPLHF	TGTGCCAGCAGCTTAGGGGATTATTGGTCACCCCTCCACTTT
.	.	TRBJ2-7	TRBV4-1	CASSHGRGTDKYEQYF	TGCGCCAGCAGCCATGGCCGCGGGACGGATAAATACGAGCAGTACTTC
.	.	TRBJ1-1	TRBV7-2	CASSPQGLEAFF	TGTGCCAGCAGCCCGCAGGGTCTTGAAGCTTTCTTT
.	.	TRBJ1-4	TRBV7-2	CASSLGFGRDKLFF	TGTGCCAGCAGCTTAGGGTTTGGTCGGGACAAACTGTTTTTT
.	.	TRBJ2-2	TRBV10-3	CAISSAGRSSGELFF	TGTGCCATCAGTTCAGCGGGCAGATCCTCCGGGGAGCTGTTTTTT
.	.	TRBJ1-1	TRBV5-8	CASSLLLGGDTEAFF	TGTGCCAGCAGCTTGCTTCTGGGGGGGGACACTGAAGCTTTCTTT
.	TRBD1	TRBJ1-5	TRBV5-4	CASSDAPDRGSNQPQHF	TGTGCCAGCAGCGACGCTCCGGACAGGGGGAGCAATCAGCCCCAGCATTTT
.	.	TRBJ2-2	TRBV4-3	CASSQDRGTGELFF	TGCGCCAGCAGCCAAGATAGGGGAACCGGGGAGCTGTTTTTT
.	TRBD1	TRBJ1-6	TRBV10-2	CASSGMERGQRESPLHF	TGCGCCAGCAGTGGAATGGAAAGGGGGCAGAGGGAATCACCCCTCCACTTT
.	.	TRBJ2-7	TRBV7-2	CASSASTYEQYF	TGTGCCAGCAGCGCCAGCACCTACGAGCAGTACTTC
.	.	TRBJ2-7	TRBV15	CATSRPGQTYEQYF	TGTGCCACCAGCAGACCTGGGCAGACCTACGAGCAGTACTTC
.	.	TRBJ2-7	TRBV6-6	CASSPRDEQYF	TGTGCCAGCAGTCCCCGGGACGAGCAGTACTTC